A few counts support the clone carrying this T cell receptor (beta chain). The target antigen is unknown. The sorted Tregs were CD4+CD25+CD127-/low cells. Study-wide results and limits: Tumor Treg TCRs overlapped most with tumor naive CD4+ cells. The larger-cohort validation was restricted to a single TCR beta V-J rearrangement rather than whole repertoires. The TCR gene usage of tumor memory CD4+ T cells clustered together with blood and lymph node memory CD4+ cells and with lymph node naive CD4+ cells.

The length of the CDR3 is 13 residues. Trimming took 2 bases from V and 2 from J, leaving 6 bases between them. After constant-region reverse-primer amplification, full-length variable regions underwent semi-nested PCR with Nested Universal Primer A. TCRdb re-called the 5' RACE reads through MiXCR, storing one row per CDR3 protein. Among 40,000 to 55,000 distinct CDR3 sequences, 20% to 25% were seen once, and the ten largest hold roughly 4%. The chain has TRBV12-3 or TRBV12-4 and TRBJ1-1; no clear D gene. The sequenced sample was Tregs sorted from a lymph node. The TCR sequence derives from a female donor with breast cancer. DNA of the CDR3: TGTGCCAGCAGTTTATGGCAAAACACTGAAGCTTTCTTT. This encodes CASSLWQNTEAFF.